The next 30 T cell receptor beta chains were all read from a single sample in a study of T cell responses to AZD1222 COVID-19 vaccine (dated by TCRdb to 2020 to 2023). The meaning of the sample's time point label: baseline before first vaccination. The sample's treatment or condition label, decoded: meningococcal conjugate vaccine given as trial control. Library method: the immunoSEQ multiplex PCR assay. The table was pulled from immuneACCESS by TCRdb, which kept in-frame rearrangements only. Such tables lose some clones; where checked, under half of the loss comes from unresolved V genes, and the rest has no known cause. Across this sample there are about 86,000 clones, with 88% seen only once. The ten largest clones take up 10% to 13% of the sample. Sequences were derived from peripheral blood, sampled on day 0 of MenACWY control vaccination. Every receptor here comes from an adult in good health.

The chain is built from TRBV27 and TRBJ1-6; 8 bases agree with TRBD1. CDR1 and CDR2 from the germline V gene are MNHEY and SMNVEV (reference sequence). J gave up 7 bases and V 5 bases, and 7 bases lay outside the gene matches. The CDR3 sequence is 15 residues long. The CDR3 loop reads CASSAWDRINSPLHF. CDR3 sequence (DNA): TGTGCCAGCAGTGCTTGGGACAGGATCAATTCACCCCTCCACTTT.

The gene calls are TRBV7-2 and TRBJ2-7; unclear D gene. Trimming removed 1 base at V and 1 base at J, with 11 bases between. CDR3 length: 15 amino acids. CDR1 SGHTA and CDR2 FQGNSA come from the germline V gene. DNA of the CDR3: TGTGCCAGCAGCTTAGTAGTAGAGCCATCCTACGAGCAGTACTTC. It is translated as CASSLVVEPSYEQYF.

The chain uses TRBV13 and TRBJ1-1, with a weak D call TRBD1 (5 bases). Germline V gene lookup returns CDR1 PRHDT and CDR2 FYEKMQ (reference sequence). The CDR3 length is 14 residues. Trimming stripped 2 bases from V and 5 bases from J, with 12 bases between. This CDR3 is CASSLSGGVTEAFF. As DNA, the CDR3 is TGTGCCAGCAGCTTAAGTGGAGGGGTGACTGAAGCTTTCTTT.

V gene TRBV29-1 combines with J gene TRBJ2-3; 9 bases fit TRBD1. CDR1 and CDR2 (germline): SQVTM, ANQGSEA. CDR3 size: 14 residues. J was trimmed by 1 base and V by 4 bases; bases with no gene match: 3. The DNA for the CDR3 is TGCAGCGTTGCCCGGACAGGGGGCACAGATACGCAGTATTTT. This codes for CSVARTGGTDTQYF.

The CDR3, as DNA: TGTGCCAGCAGCTTAAGGGGCGGAAGCACCGGGGAGCTGTTTTTT. Protein sequence: CASSLRGGSTGELFF. The chain has TRBV7-3 and TRBJ2-2; D possibly corresponds to TRBD1 (5 bases). The CDR3 runs to 15 residues. In germline, CDR1 is SGHTA, CDR2 FQGTGA. Trimming pared 1 base from V and 4 bases from J, leaving 10 bases between.

This sequence joins TRBV12-3 or TRBV12-4 and TRBJ1-2; unclear D gene. Trimming stripped 6 bases from V and 4 bases from J, with 12 bases between. The CDR3 has 13 amino acids. The CDR3 loop reads CASSSAAGYGYTF. In DNA form, the CDR3 reads TGTGCCAGCAGCAGTGCCGCGGGCTATGGCTACACCTTC.

The chain recombines TRBV30 with TRBJ2-2; the D gene could be TRBD1 or TRBD2 (5 bases each). The CDR3 runs to 13 residues. The V end lost 5 bases, the J end lost 4 bases, and 11 bases lay between the germline ends. Germline CDR1 and CDR2: GTSNPN and SVGIG (reference sequence). CDR3 protein: CAWLGPSTGELFF. CDR3 sequence (DNA): TGTGCCTGGCTGGGACCGAGCACCGGGGAGCTGTTTTTT.

This clone was recorded only once. This chain uses TRBV7-7 with TRBJ2-5, with D possibly being TRBD2 (7 bases). The CDR3 has 14 amino acids. Germline V gene sequence: CDR1 SSHAT, CDR2 FNYEAQ (reference sequence). Trimming cost V 5 bases and J 7 bases, with 17 bases left between them. The chain's CDR3 is CASSVEGGLGTQYF. The CDR3 DNA is TGTGCCAGCAGCGTTGAGGGGGGGCTAGGGACCCAGTACTTC.

J is TRBJ1-4 and V is TRBV27; 9 bases are a match to TRBD1. Looked up from germline, CDR1 is MNHEY and CDR2 is SMNVEV (reference sequence). V trimming: 5 bases; J trimming: 8 bases; junction bases outside the gene matches: 12. CDR3 size: 16 residues. The CDR3 loop reads CASSKMTGTGREKLFF. CDR3 bases: TGTGCCAGCAGTAAAATGACCGGGACAGGGAGAGAAAAACTGTTTTTT. Full variable domain (outside the CDR3, taken from reference TRBV27 and TRBJ1-4): EAQVTQNPRYLITVTGKKLTVTCSQNMNHEYMSWYRQDPGLGLRQIYYSMNVEVTDKGDVPEGYKVSRKEKRNFPLILESPSPNQTSLYFCASSKMTGTGREKLFFGSGTQLSVL.

This rearrangement joins TRBV9 to TRBJ1-5; D unresolved. Germline values: CDR1 SGDLS, CDR2 YYNGEE. The V and J ends lost 4 bases and 1 base respectively, with 9 bases between them. The CDR3 is 14 residues long. The CDR3 nucleotides read TGTGCCAGCAGCCCCGACCCGAGCAATCAGCCCCAGCATTTT. Amino acid sequence: CASSPDPSNQPQHF.

The rearrangement joins TRBV9 to TRBJ1-1; 7 bases fit TRBD1. V gave up 4 bases and J gave up 9 bases; unmatched junction bases: 9. The CDR3 is 13 amino acids. Germline V gene lookup returns CDR1 SGDLS and CDR2 YYNGEE. The CDR3 DNA reads as TGTGCCAGCAGCCCCAGAGGGGGCAGACAAGCTTTCTTT. Its protein product is CASSPRGGRQAFF.

The gene calls are TRBV30 and TRBJ1-2; 8 bases agree with TRBD1. J lost 4 bases, V lost 0 bases, and 1 base had no gene match. The CDR3 contains 13 residues. The germline gives CDR1 GTSNPN, CDR2 SVGIG (reference sequence). The CDR3 DNA sequence: TGTGCCTGGAGTGTTGGACAGGGCTATGGCTACACCTTC. Translated: CAWSVGQGYGYTF.

The V call is TRBV19, the J call TRBJ2-3; 12 bases align to TRBD2. The ends lost 6 bases at V and 6 bases at J; junction bases unmatched: 13. Germline V lookup: CDR1 LNHDA, CDR2 SQIVND (reference sequence). There are 17 residues in the CDR3. The CDR3 bases are TGTGCCAGTAGCACCATCCCTACTAGCGGGGGGACCGATACGCAGTATTTT. Protein: CASSTIPTSGGTDTQYF.

This sequence joins TRBV15 and TRBJ2-7; D is possibly TRBD1 (6 bases). Germline CDR1 and CDR2: LNHNV and YYDKDF (reference sequence). V lost 3 bases and J lost 3, with 12 bases in between. This CDR3 comprises 14 residues. The CDR3 loop is CATSSQGYGYEQYF. CDR3 DNA sequence: TGTGCCACCAGCAGTCAGGGGTATGGCTACGAGCAGTACTTC.

V and J are TRBV6-5 and TRBJ1-6, with a possible D match to TRBD1 (6 bases). The V gene's germline CDR1 is MNHEY and CDR2 SVGAGI. This CDR3 region has 14 residues. V lost 5 bases and J lost 10, with 15 bases in between. CDR3 in amino acids: CASSITGPRSPLHF. DNA of the CDR3: TGTGCCAGCAGTATCACAGGGCCGAGGTCACCCCTCCACTTT.

The chain uses TRBV6-5 and TRBJ2-7; 9 bases match TRBD2. Losses at the gene ends were 4 bases for V and 6 bases for J; bases not matched to a gene: 13. In germline, CDR1 is MNHEY, CDR2 SVGAGI. The CDR3 has 16 residues. CDR3 sequence (DNA): TGTGCCAGCAGTTCCTCTAGCGGGCGGGGGGGCGTCGAGCAGTACTTC. Amino acids: CASSSSSGRGGVEQYF.

The gene calls are TRBV6-6 and TRBJ2-6; 11 bases are shared with TRBD1. From germline, CDR1 is MNHNY and CDR2 SVGAGI (reference sequence). This CDR3 comprises 17 residues. The ends lost 5 bases at V and 2 bases at J; junction bases unmatched: 5. The CDR3: CASSQDRGLAGANVLTF. The CDR3, as DNA: TGTGCCAGCAGTCAGGACAGGGGGCTAGCTGGGGCCAACGTCCTGACTTTC.

The genes are TRBV12-3 or TRBV12-4 and TRBJ1-1; possible D gene TRBD1, 5 bases. V dropped 7 bases and J dropped 0 bases, with 9 bases sitting between them. The CDR3 contains 13 residues. The CDR3 protein is CASTGTVNTEAFF. For the CDR3, the DNA is TGTGCCAGCACCGGGACGGTGAACACTGAAGCTTTCTTT.

About this clone: At one boundary the junction diverges from the germline segment, which might be a read error. The chain uses TRBV9 and TRBJ2-2; D remains ambiguous. CDR1 and CDR2 (germline): SGDLS, YYNGEE. The CDR3 loop spans 14 amino acids. CDR3 in amino acids: CASSVDPKTGELFF. CDR3 in DNA: TGTGCCAGCAGCGTAGACCCGAAGACCGGGGAGCTGTTTTTT.

V gene TRBV2 combines with J gene TRBJ1-4, with a possible D match to TRBD1 (6 bases). Per the germline V gene, CDR1 is SNHLY and CDR2 is FYNNEI. The V end lost 5 bases, the J end lost 7 bases, and 14 bases lay between the germline ends. CDR3 length equals 14 residues. Here the CDR3 reads CASSTGISSEKLFF. The CDR3 region has the DNA TGTGCCAGCAGTACAGGGATTTCTAGTGAAAAACTGTTTTTT.

The chain combines TRBV7-2 with TRBJ2-2, with 9 bases lining up with TRBD1. J gave up 7 bases and V 5 bases, and 11 bases lay outside the gene matches. The CDR3 runs to 16 residues. The germline V gene has CDR1 SGHTA and CDR2 FQGNSA. The CDR3 here is CASSPQPGQGIGELFF. The CDR3 nucleotides read TGTGCCAGCAGCCCGCAACCGGGACAGGGTATCGGGGAGCTGTTTTTT.

The rearrangement joins TRBV3-1 (or the pseudogene TRBV3-2) to TRBJ2-5, with 8 bases lining up with TRBD2. The CDR3 is 14 residues long. Unmatched junction bases numbered 8, after V lost 4 bases and J lost 7 bases. Germline V CDR1 and CDR2: LGHDT, YNNKEL (reference sequence). The CDR3 DNA reads TGTGCCAGCAGCCGACCGGGGGGGTCGGGGACCCAGTACTTC. Amino acids: CASSRPGGSGTQYF.

V is TRBV3-1 (or the pseudogene TRBV3-2) and J is TRBJ1-4; D uncertain. The length of the CDR3 is 16 residues. The germline gives CDR1 LGHDT, CDR2 YNNKEL (reference sequence). Trimming shortened V by 2 bases and J by 6 bases, and 16 bases separated the two germline ends. The CDR3 coding sequence is TGTGCCAGCAGCCAATCGGCCGGCCTTGAATATGAAAAACTGTTTTTT. Translated, it gives CASSQSAGLEYEKLFF.

V usage is TRBV7-8 and J usage is TRBJ2-5; D unresolved. The germline V gene has CDR1 SGHVS and CDR2 FQNEAQ. The CDR3 has 14 amino acids. Trimming took off 5 bases at V and 4 bases at J, with 14 bases between the two ends. In DNA form, the CDR3 reads TGTGCCAGCAGCCCAGGAAGGGTCCGAGAGACCCAGTACTTC. It encodes CASSPGRVRETQYF.

The chain combines TRBV6-5 with TRBJ1-6; D is uncertain. The V end lost 2 bases, the J end lost 7 bases, and 12 bases lay between the germline ends. This CDR3 has 15 residues. CDR1 MNHEY and CDR2 SVGAGI come from the germline V gene. In DNA form, the CDR3 reads TGTGCCAGCAGTTACCGGGAGGGCGCCAATTCACCCCTCCACTTT. As protein: CASSYREGANSPLHF.

The chain combines TRBV10-2 with TRBJ1-1, with D possibly being TRBD1 (5 bases). The CDR3 has 17 residues. V was shortened by 7 bases and J by 0 bases, with 21 bases between the two germline ends. Germline CDR1 WSHSY, CDR2 SAAADI. CDR3: CASTSDSIAIMNTEAFF. The CDR3 DNA reads TGCGCCAGCACCTCAGACAGCATAGCTATCATGAACACTGAAGCTTTCTTT.

The V and J genes are TRBV5-8 and TRBJ1-2, with D hard to call. V was clipped by 0 bases and J by 1 base, with 10 bases between them. The CDR3 runs 15 residues. The germline CDR1 and CDR2 sequences are SGHTS and YDEGEE. Here the CDR3 reads CASSLESPGNYGYTF. The CDR3, as DNA: TGTGCCAGCAGCTTGGAGTCGCCCGGTAACTATGGCTACACCTTC.

The genes are TRBV13 and TRBJ2-1; a weak D match, TRBD2 (5 bases). CDR3 length: 14 residues. Trimming left V 5 bases short and J 7 bases short, with 15 bases between. Germline CDR1 PRHDT, CDR2 FYEKMQ (reference sequence). This chain's CDR3 is CASSTPVRRNEQFF. CDR3 bases: TGTGCCAGCAGCACTCCTGTCAGGAGGAATGAGCAGTTCTTC.

This clone was picked up one time. The chain joins TRBV27 to TRBJ1-6, with a weak D call TRBD1 (6 bases). Germline CDR1 reads MNHEY; CDR2 reads SMNVEV (reference sequence). The CDR3 loop spans 15 amino acids. V dropped 4 bases and J dropped 13 bases, with 20 bases sitting between them. The CDR3 DNA sequence: TGTGCCAGCAGTTACCGCACAGGGCTCGGGGATCCCCTCCACTTT. This gives the protein CASSYRTGLGDPLHF.

The V gene is TRBV7-9, the J gene TRBJ2-2; 7 nucleotides match TRBD1. Germline trimming cut 5 bases from V and 5 bases from J; bases unmatched to any gene: 5. This CDR3 spans 14 amino acids. The germline CDR1 and CDR2 sequences are SEHNR and FQNEAQ (reference sequence). The CDR3 bases are TGTGCCAGCAGCACCGACAGGGTAACCGGGGAGCTGTTTTTT. Its translation is CASSTDRVTGELFF.